This TCR beta chain is drawn from a study of shared clonotypes between healthy human individuals. Germline V gene lookup returns CDR1 KGHSH and CDR2 LQKENI. The CDR3 is made up of 17 amino acids. After removal of 2 bases from V and 2 bases from J, the junction contained 10 bases not matched to a gene. Several immunoSEQ plates received, in even portions, the genomic DNA of each subset. Assay: immunoSEQ multiplex PCR; the TCRdb copy retains only in-frame clones and omits some. Among about 1,900,000 clones listed, around 96% were seen once. Turning to this clone: Its specificity is unknown.

CD45RO-negative, CCR7-positively selected cells formed the naive CD8 fraction, excluding terminally differentiated effector memory CD45RA+ cells. General observations from the study: A generally larger estimated richness was seen in naive subsets than in memory subsets. Non-shared clonotypes had lower generation probabilities than clonotypes shared by all four sorted-subset donors.

The chain recombines TRBV18 with TRBJ1-1; 8 nucleotides line up with TRBD1. Source material: naive CD8+ T cells sorted from blood. This TCR derives from a man in his late teens or twenties in good health. The CDR3 coding sequence is TGTGCCAGCTCACCAGTGGACAGGGAAAGCGTAAACACTGAAGCTTTCTTT. Translated, it gives CASSPVDRESVNTEAFF.